A selection of T cell receptor beta chains follows, all from one sample in a study of T cell responses to AZD1222 COVID-19 vaccine. Measured with immunoSEQ multiplex PCR; TCRdb has only the in-frame clones, and not every one. The table records over 20,000 clones, over 75% of them present only once. The sample consisted of peripheral blood, taken 28 days after the second AZD1222 dose. The source of these receptors is an adult who received the AZD1222 COVID-19 vaccine. The CDR3 runs from the conserved cysteine through the conserved F or W. The D gene is left open where the match is weak. Expanded clones are given a class, and other clones once, few, many or no size at all.

- | - | TRBJ2-7 | TRBV6-2/TRBV6-3 | TGTGCCAGCAGTTCCCAGGGGATGGGCGAGCAGTACTTC | CASSSQGMGEQYF
- | TRBD2 | TRBJ2-2 | TRBV5-1 | TGCGCCAGCAGCTTCACCTCGGGAACTAGCGGGAGGGCCGGGGCCGGGGAGCTGTTTTTT | CASSFTSGTSGRAGAGELFF
few | TRBD1 | TRBJ1-6 | TRBV9 | TGTGCCAGCAGCGCAGATTGGACAGGGGGAAGCTCCTATAATTCACCCCTCCACTTT | CASSADWTGGSSYNSPLHF
- | - | TRBJ1-1 | TRBV7-9 | TGTGCCAGCAGCTTAGCAGTCGCTGAAGCTTTCTTT | CASSLAVAEAFF
- | - | TRBJ2-2 | TRBV18 | TGTGCCAGCTCACCAAGGGTGTCGGGAAACACCGGGGAGCTGTTTTTT | CASSPRVSGNTGELFF
once | - | TRBJ1-2 | TRBV28 | TGTGCCAGCAGAACGACCAAACTCTATGGCTACACCTTC | CASRTTKLYGYTF
- | - | TRBJ2-2 | TRBV19 | TGTGCCAGTAGTATTTGGTCGGGAGTACCCGGGGAGCTGTTTTTT | CASSIWSGVPGELFF
- | - | TRBJ1-6 | TRBV30 | TGTGCCTGGAGTTTGGCCGGGGGGAATGGTTCACCCCTCCACTTT | CAWSLAGGNGSPLHF
- | - | TRBJ2-1 | TRBV10-1 | TGCGCCAGCAGTGAGTCGACTCGGGGTAGATTGGATGAGCAGTTCTTC | CASSESTRGRLDEQFF
- | TRBD2 | TRBJ2-1 | TRBV9 | TGTGCCAGCAGTCGACTAGCGGGAGGGCCTGGTAATGAGCAGTTCTTC | CASSRLAGGPGNEQFF
- | TRBD1 | TRBJ1-2 | TRBV28 | TGTGCCAGCGGTCCGGACAGGGCCAAACTAGGGCGCTATGGCTACACCTTC | CASGPDRAKLGRYGYTF
- | - | TRBJ2-1 | TRBV7-9 | TGTGCCACCGAGAGGGCCATTTACGGTGAGCAGTTCTTC | CATERAIYGEQFF
few | - | TRBJ2-5 | TRBV9 | TGTGCCAGCAGCCCACAGGACCTAGGGGGGACCCAGTACTTC | CASSPQDLGGTQYF
- | - | TRBJ1-1 | TRBV6-6 | TGTGCCAGCAGTTACTCTGAGAGAATCACTGAAGCTTTCTTT | CASSYSERITEAFF
- | - | TRBJ2-6 | TRBV2 | TGTGCCAGCAGAGAGTCCTCTGGGGCCAACGTCCTGACTTTC | CASRESSGANVLTF
- | - | TRBJ1-1 | TRBV5-1 | TGCGCCAGCAGCTTGGATCGAGACACTGAAGCTTTCTTT | CASSLDRDTEAFF
few | TRBD1 | TRBJ2-7 | TRBV28 | TGTGCCAGCAGGCTTACAGGGGCCCAACCGTCCTACGAGCAGTACTTC | CASRLTGAQPSYEQYF
- | TRBD1 | TRBJ1-4 | TRBV3-1/TRBV3-2 | TGTGCCAGCAGCTCCGGGACAGGGGTGTTTGGTGAAAAACTGTTTTTT | CASSSGTGVFGEKLFF
- | - | TRBJ2-7 | TRBV19 | TGTGCCAGTAGTTTCACCGGACAGTCTAGGGAGCAGTACTTC | CASSFTGQSREQYF
- | TRBD2 | TRBJ2-7 | TRBV5-1 | TGCGCCAGCAGCTTGGCCGGAGCGGGAAAAGACGAGCAGTACTTC | CASSLAGAGKDEQYF
- | - | TRBJ1-6 | TRBV2 | TGTGCCAGCAGTCAAGGGCTCCGCGTTAATTCACCCCTCCACTTT | CASSQGLRVNSPLHF
- | - | TRBJ1-1 | TRBV2 | TGTGCCAGCAGTTTTCAGGGGAACACTGAAGCTTTCTTT | CASSFQGNTEAFF
- | - | TRBJ2-1 | TRBV25-1 | TGTGCCAGCAGTGAATATGAAAATGAGCAGTTCTTC | CASSEYENEQFF
- | - | TRBJ1-1 | TRBV9 | TGTGCCAGCAGCCGCATCTGGAACACTGAAGCTTTCTTT | CASSRIWNTEAFF
- | TRBD2 | TRBJ2-4 | TRBV7-9 | TGTGCCAGCAGCTTAGCGCAAGCGGGAGCTGGCAAAAACATTCAGTACTTC | CASSLAQAGAGKNIQYF
- | TRBD2 | TRBJ2-2 | TRBV19 | TGTGCCAGTAGTCTCTTTAGCGGGAGCTTTACCGGGGAGCTGTTTTTT | CASSLFSGSFTGELFF